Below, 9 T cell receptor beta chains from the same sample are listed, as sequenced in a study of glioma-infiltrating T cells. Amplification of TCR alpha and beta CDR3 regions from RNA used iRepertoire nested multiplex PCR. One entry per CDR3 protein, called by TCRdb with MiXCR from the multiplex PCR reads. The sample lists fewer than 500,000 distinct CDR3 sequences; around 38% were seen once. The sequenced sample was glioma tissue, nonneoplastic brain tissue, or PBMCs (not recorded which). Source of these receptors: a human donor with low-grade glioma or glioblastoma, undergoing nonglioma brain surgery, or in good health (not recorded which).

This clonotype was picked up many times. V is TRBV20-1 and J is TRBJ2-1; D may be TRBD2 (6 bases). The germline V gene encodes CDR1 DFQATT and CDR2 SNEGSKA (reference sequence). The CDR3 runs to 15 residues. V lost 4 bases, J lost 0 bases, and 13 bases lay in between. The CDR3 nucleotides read TGCAGTGCTATCATAGCGGAGCGCTCCTACAATGAGCAGTTCTTC. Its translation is CSAIIAERSYNEQFF.

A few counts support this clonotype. CDR3 region: CASSRPYRRELSTDTQYF. The CDR3 region has the DNA TGTGCCAGCAGCCGACCTTATAGGCGGGAGTTGAGCACAGATACGCAGTATTTT. The chain links TRBV11-2 to TRBJ2-3; 7 positions agree with TRBD2. V lost 5 bases, J lost 0 bases, and 14 bases stayed unmatched. The CDR3 loop spans 18 amino acids. Looked up from germline, CDR1 is SGHAT and CDR2 is FQNNGV.

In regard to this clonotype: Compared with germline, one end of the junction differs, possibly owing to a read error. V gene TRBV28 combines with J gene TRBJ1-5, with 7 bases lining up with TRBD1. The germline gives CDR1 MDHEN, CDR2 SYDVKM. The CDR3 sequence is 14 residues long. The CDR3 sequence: CASSWDSQNQPKHF. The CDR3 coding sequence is TGTGCCAGCAGTTGGGACAGCCAAAATCAGCCCAAGCATTTT. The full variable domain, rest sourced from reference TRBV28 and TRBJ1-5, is DVKVTQSSRYLVKRTGEKVFLECVQDMDHENMFWYRQDPGLGLRLIYFSYDVKMKEKGDIPEGYSVSREKKERFSLILESASTNQTSMYLCASSWDSQNQPKHFGDGTRLSIL.

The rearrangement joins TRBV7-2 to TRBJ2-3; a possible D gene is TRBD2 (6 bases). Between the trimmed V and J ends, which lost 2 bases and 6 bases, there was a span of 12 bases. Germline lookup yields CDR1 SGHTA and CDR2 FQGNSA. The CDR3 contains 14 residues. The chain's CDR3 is CASSLLALPDTQYF. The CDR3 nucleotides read TGTGCCAGCAGCTTACTAGCGCTGCCCGATACGCAGTATTTT.

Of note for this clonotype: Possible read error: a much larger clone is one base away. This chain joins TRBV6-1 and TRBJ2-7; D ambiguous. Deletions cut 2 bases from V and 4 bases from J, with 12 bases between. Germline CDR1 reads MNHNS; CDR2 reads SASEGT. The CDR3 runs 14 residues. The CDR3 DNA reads TGTGCCAGCAGTGAAATGCTCAACCCTTACGAGCAGTACTTC. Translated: CASSEMLNPYEQYF.

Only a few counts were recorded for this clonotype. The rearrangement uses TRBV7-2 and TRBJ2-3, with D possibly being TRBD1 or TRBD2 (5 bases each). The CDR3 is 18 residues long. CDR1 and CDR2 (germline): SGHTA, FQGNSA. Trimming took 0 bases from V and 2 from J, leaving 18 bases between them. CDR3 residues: CASSLAGWDGAYTDTQYF. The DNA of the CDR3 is TGTGCCAGCAGCTTAGCGGGGTGGGACGGGGCTTACACAGATACGCAGTATTTT.

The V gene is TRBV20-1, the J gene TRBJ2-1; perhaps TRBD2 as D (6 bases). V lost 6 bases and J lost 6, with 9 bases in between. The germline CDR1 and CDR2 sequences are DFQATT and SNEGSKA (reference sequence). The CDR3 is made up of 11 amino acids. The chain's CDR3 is CSAQTSNEQFF. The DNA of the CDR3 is TGCAGTGCGCAGACTAGCAATGAGCAGTTCTTC.

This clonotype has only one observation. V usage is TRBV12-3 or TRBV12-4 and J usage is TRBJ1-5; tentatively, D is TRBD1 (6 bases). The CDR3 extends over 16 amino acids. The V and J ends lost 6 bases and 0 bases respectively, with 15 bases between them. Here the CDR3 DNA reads TGTGCCAGCAGCTCCCCGGGACACCCTAGCAATCAGCCCCAGCATTTT. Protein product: CASSSPGHPSNQPQHF.

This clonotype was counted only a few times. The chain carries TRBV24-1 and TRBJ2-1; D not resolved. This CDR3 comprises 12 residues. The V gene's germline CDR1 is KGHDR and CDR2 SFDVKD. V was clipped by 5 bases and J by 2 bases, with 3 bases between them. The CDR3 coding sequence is TGTGCCACCAGTGGTGCCTACAATGAGCAGTTCTTC. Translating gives CATSGAYNEQFF.